The T cell receptor (beta chain) described here comes from a study of tissue T cells after allogeneic stem cell transplantation (dated by TCRdb to the early 2020s). Broadly, across the study: The study profiled TCR beta repertoires across many tissues from research autopsies of patients with and without GVHD, plus mouse models of GVHD. The human part of the study was a prospective observational study with no blinding and no randomization. What the study reported, not specific to this receptor: In both patients and mice, T cells from blood and spleen covered only a limited part of the TCR repertoire found in tissues. Few T cell clones were found to be shared across patients, but shared repertoire signatures across patients were revealed in a tissue-specific fashion by motif-based clustering. Within patients, how anatomically similar tissues were was a major factor shaping TCR repertoire composition, regardless of disease or transplant status. The patient cohort was small and clinically heterogeneous, and sampling depth was acknowledged as a limitation. Which tissue TCRs were alloreactive or antigen-specific was not determined in the study, and some of the clones might have been host cells that persisted.

There are 14 amino acids in the CDR3, from cysteine to phenylalanine inclusive. Sequencing covers 39 bases of the CDR3, shown here with the frame starting at base 1. V trim: 5 bases; J trim: 2 bases; unmatched bases: 3. CDR1 and CDR2 were assigned from the germline V gene as NSHNY and SYGAGN. Library preparation employed the immunoSEQ multiplex PCR assay. TCRbeta CDR3 sequencing was done by Adaptive Biotechnologies at survey depth, reporting CDR3 sequences, V/J genes, productive frequency and template counts. Amplification of TCR beta CDR3 regions started from genomic DNA instead of RNA. Under the source paper's analysis protocol: Jensen-Shannon divergence was used to quantify pairwise repertoire overlap between tissues, with a value of 1 indicating complete divergence and a value of 0 indicating identical repertoires. Tissues were grouped by single-linkage agglomerative hierarchical clustering of pairwise JSD values, and the clustering results were shown as dendrograms. GLIPH2 was run on all patient samples with simulation_depth 1000, kmer_min_depth 3, cdr3_length_cutoff 8, keeping groups with more than two unique CDR3s. A standardized tissue-overlap score extrapolated Jaccard GLIPH-group overlap across patients to a standard repertoire size of 1000 clones. To look at how diversity was associated with clinical or experimental variables, linear mixed-effect models were used, with tissue treated as a fixed effect and individual treated as a random effect. Not all clones reach the TCRdb copy of this immuneACCESS table, which keeps in-frame sequences only. Checked studies attribute under half of the gap to unresolved V genes and leave the rest unexplained. Clonal size and the V and J genes are those of that table, whereas D and trimming came from the DNA. This sample has more than 6,000 clones in its table, and approximately 34% of those were observed once. The ten largest clones represent nearly 6.5% of the sample.

The intended sense of this specimen's time point label: mouse harvest day 14 after allogeneic transplant. Mouse grafts consisting of 10^7 T-cell-depleted bone marrow cells combined with 10^6 splenic CD5+ T cells were administered by tail vein injection. A major MHC-mismatch B6 (H2b) into BALB/c (H2d) model was used to model mouse GVHD, and tissues were profiled at day 7 or 14. Mouse tissues and retro-orbital blood were harvested on day 7 or 14 post-transplant using separate sterile tools per animal; livers were flushed beforehand. Before genomic DNA was isolated with the DNeasy Blood & Tissue Kit, mouse tissues were minced with razor blades in buffered saline. With regard to this clone: No antigen is known for it. Note that gene names and germline sequences for this receptor are mouse ones. Read sequence stops 1 residue before the CDR3 end, and the germline J gene provides the missing end. Other DNA sequences in the sample encode the same CDR3.

This receptor chain uses TRBV13-1 and TRBJ2-4; 9 of the junction bases match TRBD2. The sequence derives from a female BALB/c mouse given C57BL/6 T cells with graft-versus-host disease after an allogeneic hematopoietic cell transplant. Input material: skin. The CDR3 protein is CASSDWGNQNTLYF. The CDR3 DNA, read in part, is TGTGCCAGCAGCGACTGGGGGAATCAAAACACCTTGTAC.